A single T cell receptor beta chain is shown here with its context. The extraction recovered at least 5 micrograms of total RNA per sample. Through a sample-barcoded 5' primer and a J-beta primer mix, a second PCR was run for 7 to 11 cycles. MiXCR was run by TCRdb on the 5' RACE reads, yielding one entry per CDR3 protein. The sample lists about 750,000 distinct CDR3 sequences, roughly 50% occurring once. The sample belongs to a study of blood T cells in healthy people across ages. The sequence was obtained from a man at least 80 years old in good health. Sequencing was performed on blood.

CDR3 bases: TGTGCCAGCAGTTTTAAGGTGGGCAATGAGCAGTTCTTC. Its protein product is CASSFKVGNEQFF. V is TRBV12-3 or TRBV12-4 and J is TRBJ2-1; D remains ambiguous. The CDR3 runs to 13 residues. The V end lost 3 bases, the J end lost 6 bases, and 9 bases lay between the germline ends.